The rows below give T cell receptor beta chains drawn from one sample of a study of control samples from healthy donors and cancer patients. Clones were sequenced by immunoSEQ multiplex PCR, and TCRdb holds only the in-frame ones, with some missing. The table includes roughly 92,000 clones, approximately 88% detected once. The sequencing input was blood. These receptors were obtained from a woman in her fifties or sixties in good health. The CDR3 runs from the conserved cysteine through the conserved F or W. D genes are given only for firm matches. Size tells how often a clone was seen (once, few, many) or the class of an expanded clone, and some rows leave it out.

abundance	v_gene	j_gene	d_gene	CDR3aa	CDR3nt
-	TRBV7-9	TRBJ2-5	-	CASSLAPRQETQYF	TGTGCCAGCAGCTTAGCCCCTAGGCAAGAGACCCAGTACTTC
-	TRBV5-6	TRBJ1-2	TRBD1	CASSSVDTGVLPRYGYTF	TGTGCCAGCAGCTCCGTAGATACAGGGGTCTTACCGCGGTATGGCTACACCTTC
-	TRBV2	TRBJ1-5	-	CASSERFGDQPQHF	TGTGCCAGCAGTGAAAGGTTTGGCGATCAGCCCCAGCATTTT
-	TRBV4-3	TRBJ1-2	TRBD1	CASSQASPGTASNYGYTF	TGCGCCAGCAGCCAAGCTTCCCCCGGGACAGCCTCTAACTATGGCTACACCTTC
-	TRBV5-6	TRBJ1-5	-	CASSRAANQPQHF	TGTGCCAGCAGCCGGGCAGCGAATCAGCCCCAGCATTTT
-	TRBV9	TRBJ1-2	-	CASSVGGLGGGYTF	TGTGCCAGCAGCGTAGGTGGCCTGGGGGGCGGCTACACCTTC
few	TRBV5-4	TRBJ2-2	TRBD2	CASSAGGRNTGELFF	TGTGCCAGCAGCGCGGGGGGCAGGAACACCGGGGAGCTGTTTTTT
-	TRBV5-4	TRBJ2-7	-	CASKEGMSYEQYF	TGTGCCAGCAAAGAGGGTATGAGCTACGAGCAGTACTTC
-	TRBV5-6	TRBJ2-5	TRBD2	CASSRLGDRAGLQETQYF	TGTGCCAGCAGCAGACTTGGGGATCGAGCGGGACTCCAAGAGACCCAGTACTTC
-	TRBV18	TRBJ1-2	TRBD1	CASSADRYNYGYTF	TGTGCCAGCTCAGCGGACAGGTACAACTATGGCTACACCTTC
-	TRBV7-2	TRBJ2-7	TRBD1	CASSFRQGVYEQYF	TGTGCCAGCAGCTTCAGGCAGGGGGTCTACGAGCAGTACTTC
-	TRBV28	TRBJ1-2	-	CASSVPGLYGYTF	TGTGCCAGCAGCGTCCCGGGCCTCTATGGCTACACCTTC
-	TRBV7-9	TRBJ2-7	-	CASSLAGGGEQYF	TGTGCCAGCAGCTTAGCTGGGGGCGGAGAGCAGTACTTC
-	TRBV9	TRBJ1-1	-	CASSPLGHLNTEAFF	TGTGCCAGCAGCCCCTTAGGACACTTGAACACTGAAGCTTTCTTT
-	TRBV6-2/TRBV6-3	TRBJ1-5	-	CASSFIRGPQHF	TGTGCCAGCAGTTTTATCAGGGGGCCCCAGCATTTT
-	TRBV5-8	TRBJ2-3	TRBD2	CASSSETSGYTDTQYF	TGTGCCAGCAGCTCTGAGACTAGCGGGTACACAGATACGCAGTATTTT
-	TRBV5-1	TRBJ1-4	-	CASSLGTTTNEKLFF	TGCGCCAGCAGCTTGGGGACAACAACTAATGAAAAACTGTTTTTT
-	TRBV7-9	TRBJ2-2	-	CASSSWPGRWNTGELFF	TGTGCCAGCAGCTCATGGCCGGGACGGTGGAACACCGGGGAGCTGTTTTTT
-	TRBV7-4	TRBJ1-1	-	CASSPPRGGEAFF	TGTGCCAGCAGCCCCCCCCGGGGTGGTGAAGCTTTCTTT
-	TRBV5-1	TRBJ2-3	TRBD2	CASEPGLAGNTQYF	TGCGCCAGCGAACCGGGACTAGCGGGAAATACGCAGTATTTT
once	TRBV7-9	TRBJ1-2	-	CATQGYGYTF	TGTGCCACCCAGGGCTATGGCTACACCTTC
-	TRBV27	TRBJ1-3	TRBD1	CASKGTGAGGNTIYF	TGTGCCAGCAAGGGGACAGGGGCGGGCGGAAACACCATATATTTT
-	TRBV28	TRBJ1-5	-	CASSQTTGFNQPQHF	TGTGCCAGCAGCCAAACTACAGGGTTCAATCAGCCCCAGCATTTT
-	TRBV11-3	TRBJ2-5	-	CASSLAPTAQETQYF	TGTGCCAGCAGCTTAGCCCCGACAGCCCAAGAGACCCAGTACTTC
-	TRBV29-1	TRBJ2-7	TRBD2	CSVVTWVTSGYEQYF	TGCAGCGTTGTTACCTGGGTCACTAGCGGGTACGAGCAGTACTTC
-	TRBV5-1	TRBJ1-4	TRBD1	CASSTGTGSEKLFF	TGCGCCAGCAGCACCGGGACAGGGAGTGAAAAACTGTTTTTT
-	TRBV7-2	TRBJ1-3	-	CASSLVGFGLSGNTIYF	TGTGCCAGCAGCTTAGTAGGGTTCGGGCTCTCTGGAAACACCATATATTTT
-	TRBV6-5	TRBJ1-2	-	CASSYPGLLFGGYTF	TGTGCCAGCAGTTACCCCGGTCTGCTTTTTGGTGGCTACACCTTC
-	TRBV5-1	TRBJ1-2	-	CASSVTGINGYTF	TGCGCCAGCAGCGTCACAGGGATAAATGGCTACACCTTC
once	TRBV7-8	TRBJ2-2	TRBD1	CASSRDGTGIAGELFF	TGTGCCAGCAGCCGAGACGGGACAGGGATCGCCGGGGAGCTGTTTTTT
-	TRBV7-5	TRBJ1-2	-	CARSCRGGHGYTF	TGTGCCAGAAGCTGTAGGGGGGGCCATGGCTACACCTTC
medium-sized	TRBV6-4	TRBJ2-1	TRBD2	CASSVEAGGFNEQFF	TGTGCCAGCAGTGTGGAAGCGGGGGGATTCAATGAGCAGTTCTTC
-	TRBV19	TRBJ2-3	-	CASSTRNVTDTDTQYF	TGTGCCAGTAGTACCCGCAACGTGACAGACACAGATACGCAGTATTTT
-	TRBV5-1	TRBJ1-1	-	CASSLDMENTEAFF	TGCGCCAGCAGCTTGGATATGGAGAACACTGAAGCTTTCTTT
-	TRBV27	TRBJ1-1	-	CASSFWGGGTEAFF	TGTGCCAGCAGTTTTTGGGGGGGCGGCACTGAAGCTTTCTTT
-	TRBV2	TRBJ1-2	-	CASKRAPAGGYTF	TGTGCCAGCAAGAGGGCCCCGGCGGGGGGCTACACCTTC
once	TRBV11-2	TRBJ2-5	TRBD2	CASSWAGGGQETQYF	TGTGCCAGCAGTTGGGCCGGGGGGGGCCAAGAGACCCAGTACTTC
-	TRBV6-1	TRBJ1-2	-	CASSETVGGYTF	TGTGCCAGCAGTGAAACCGTCGGTGGCTACACCTTC
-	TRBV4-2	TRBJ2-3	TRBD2	CASSQESPGGSTDTQYF	TGTGCCAGCAGCCAAGAATCCCCGGGAGGATCCACAGATACGCAGTATTTT
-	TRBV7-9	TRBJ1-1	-	CASSSAFGNTEAFF	TGTGCCAGCAGCTCCGCATTCGGGAACACTGAAGCTTTCTTT
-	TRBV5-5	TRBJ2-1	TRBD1	CASSLAGTGYNEQFF	TGTGCCAGCAGCTTGGCAGGGACAGGATACAATGAGCAGTTCTTC
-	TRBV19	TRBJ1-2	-	CASSIDPQGTGYGYTF	TGTGCCAGTAGTATAGACCCGCAGGGGACGGGCTATGGCTACACCTTC
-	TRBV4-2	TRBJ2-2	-	CASSQAVLAQNTGELFF	TGTGCCAGCAGCCAAGCAGTTCTAGCTCAGAACACCGGGGAGCTGTTTTTT
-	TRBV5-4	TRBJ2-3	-	CASSLGADTQYF	TGTGCCAGCAGCCTTGGGGCAGATACGCAGTATTTT
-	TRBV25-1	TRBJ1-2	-	CASSRQNYGYTF	TGTGCCAGCAGCCGACAGAACTATGGCTACACCTTC
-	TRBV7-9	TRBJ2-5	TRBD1	CASSLGTGPGETQYF	TGTGCCAGCAGCTTAGGGACAGGGCCAGGGGAGACCCAGTACTTC
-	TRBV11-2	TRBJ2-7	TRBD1	CASSLFVGGTGGPSYEQYF	TGTGCCAGCAGCTTATTTGTCGGTGGGACAGGGGGTCCCTCCTACGAGCAGTACTTC
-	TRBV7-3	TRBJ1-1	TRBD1	CASSLRSGTGALNTEAFF	TGTGCCAGCAGCTTAAGGTCCGGGACAGGGGCACTGAACACTGAAGCTTTCTTT
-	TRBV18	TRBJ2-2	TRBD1	CASSPRQGDTGELFF	TGTGCCAGCTCACCACGACAGGGGGACACCGGGGAGCTGTTTTTT
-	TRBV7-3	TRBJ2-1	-	CASSSRMADSYNEQFF	TGTGCCAGCAGCTCAAGAATGGCGGACTCCTACAATGAGCAGTTCTTC
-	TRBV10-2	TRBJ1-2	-	CASSEGPRSRGYTF	TGCGCCAGCAGTGAAGGACCCAGGTCTCGAGGCTACACCTTC
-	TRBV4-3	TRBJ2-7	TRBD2	CASSQDRGVPSYEQYF	TGCGCCAGCAGCCAAGATCGGGGGGTGCCCTCCTACGAGCAGTACTTC
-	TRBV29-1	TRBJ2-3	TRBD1	CSAGTGMNTDTQYF	TGCAGCGCCGGGACAGGGATGAACACAGATACGCAGTATTTT
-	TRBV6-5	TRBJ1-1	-	CASSYVPSGGTEAFF	TGTGCCAGCAGTTACGTCCCGTCGGGAGGCACTGAAGCTTTCTTT
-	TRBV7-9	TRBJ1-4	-	CASSSPTTGEKLFF	TGTGCCAGCAGCTCACCCACAACGGGTGAAAAACTGTTTTTT